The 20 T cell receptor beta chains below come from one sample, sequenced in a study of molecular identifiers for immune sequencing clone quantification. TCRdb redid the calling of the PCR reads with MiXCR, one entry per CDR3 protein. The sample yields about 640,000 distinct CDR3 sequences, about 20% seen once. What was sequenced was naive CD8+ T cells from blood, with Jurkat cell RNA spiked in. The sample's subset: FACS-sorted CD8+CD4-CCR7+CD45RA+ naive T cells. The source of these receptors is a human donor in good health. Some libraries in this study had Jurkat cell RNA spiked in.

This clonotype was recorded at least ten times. CDR3 sequence reads: CASSVSDPETQYF. The CDR3 DNA reads TGTGCCAGCAGTGTGAGCGATCCGGAGACCCAGTACTTC. The genes are TRBV7-9 and TRBJ2-5; D is unresolved. Trimming cost V 6 bases and J 5 bases, with 13 bases left between them. Germline lookup yields CDR1 SEHNR and CDR2 FQNEAQ (reference sequence). The CDR3 totals 13 residues.

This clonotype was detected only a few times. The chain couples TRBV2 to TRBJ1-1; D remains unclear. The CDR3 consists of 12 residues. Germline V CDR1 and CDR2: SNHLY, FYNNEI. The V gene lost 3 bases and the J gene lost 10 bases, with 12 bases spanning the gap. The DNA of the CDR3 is TGTGCCAGCAGTGATAGAACACTGGGAGCTTTCTTT. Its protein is CASSDRTLGAFF. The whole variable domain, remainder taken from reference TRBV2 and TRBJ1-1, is EPEVTQTPSHQVTQMGQEVILRCVPISNHLYFYWYRQILGQKVEFLVSFYNNEISEKSEIFDDQFSVERPDGSNFTLKIRSTKLEDSAMYFCASSDRTLGAFFGQGTRLTVV.

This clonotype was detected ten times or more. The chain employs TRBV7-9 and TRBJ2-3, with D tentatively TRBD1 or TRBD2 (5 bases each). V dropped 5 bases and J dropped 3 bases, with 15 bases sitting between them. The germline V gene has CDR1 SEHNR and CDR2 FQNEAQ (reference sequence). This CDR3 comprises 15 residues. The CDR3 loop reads CASSIRPWGTDTQYF. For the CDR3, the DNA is TGTGCCAGCAGCATCCGACCCTGGGGGACAGATACGCAGTATTTT.

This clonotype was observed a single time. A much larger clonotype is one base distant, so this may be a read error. CDR3 nucleotides: TGCAGTGCTAGAGAGATGGGACTAGCGGGAGGGCATGTCTACAAGCAGTACTTC. Protein: CSAREMGLAGGHVYKQYF. The chain recombines TRBV20-1 with TRBJ2-7; 16 bases match TRBD2. The CDR3 is made up of 18 amino acids. CDR1 is DFQATT and CDR2 is SNEGSKA in the germline V gene (reference sequence).

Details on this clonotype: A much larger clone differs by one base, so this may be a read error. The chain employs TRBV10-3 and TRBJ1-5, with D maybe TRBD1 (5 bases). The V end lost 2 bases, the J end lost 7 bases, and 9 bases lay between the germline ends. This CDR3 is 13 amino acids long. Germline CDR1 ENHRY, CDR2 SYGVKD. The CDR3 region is CAISERGGQPQHF. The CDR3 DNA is TGTGCCATCAGTGAGAGGGGTGGCCAGCCCCAGCATTTT.

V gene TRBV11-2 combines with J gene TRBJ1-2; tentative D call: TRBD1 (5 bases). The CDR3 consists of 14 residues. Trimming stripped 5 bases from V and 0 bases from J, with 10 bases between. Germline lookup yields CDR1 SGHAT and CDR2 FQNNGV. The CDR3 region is CASSPGPTNYGYTF. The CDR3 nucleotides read TGTGCCAGCAGCCCGGGACCTACTAACTATGGCTACACCTTC.

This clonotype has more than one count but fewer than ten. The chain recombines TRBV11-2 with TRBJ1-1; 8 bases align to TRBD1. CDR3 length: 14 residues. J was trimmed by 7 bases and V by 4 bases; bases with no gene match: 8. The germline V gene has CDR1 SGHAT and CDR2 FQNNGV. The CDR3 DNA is TGTGCCAGCAGCTCCACAGGGGGACTGGGTGAAGCTTTCTTT. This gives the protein CASSSTGGLGEAFF. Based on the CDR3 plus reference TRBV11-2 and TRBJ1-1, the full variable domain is EAGVAQSPRYKIIEKRQSVAFWCNPISGHATLYWYQQILGQGPKLLIQFQNNGVVDDSQLPKDRFSAERLKGVDSTLKIQPAKLEDSAVYLCASSSTGGLGEAFFGQGTRLTVV.

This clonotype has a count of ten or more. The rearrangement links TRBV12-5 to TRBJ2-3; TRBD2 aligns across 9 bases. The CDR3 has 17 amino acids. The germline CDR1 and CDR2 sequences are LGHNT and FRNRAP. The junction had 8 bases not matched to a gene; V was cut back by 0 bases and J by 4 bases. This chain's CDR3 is CASGLVQAGGPSDTQYF. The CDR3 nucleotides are TGTGCTAGTGGTTTGGTTCAGGCGGGGGGGCCCTCAGATACGCAGTATTTT. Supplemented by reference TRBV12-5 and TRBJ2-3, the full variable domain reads DARVTQTPRHKVTEMGQEVTMRCQPILGHNTVFWYRQTMMQGLELLAYFRNRAPLDDSGMPKDRFSAEMPDATLATLKIQPSEPRDSAVYFCASGLVQAGGPSDTQYFGPGTRLTVL.

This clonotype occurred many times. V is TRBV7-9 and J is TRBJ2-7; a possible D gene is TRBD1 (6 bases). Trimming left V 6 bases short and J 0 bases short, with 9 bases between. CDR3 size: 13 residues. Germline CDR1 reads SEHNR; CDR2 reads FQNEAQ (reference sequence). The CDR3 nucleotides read TGTGCCAGCAGGGACAGAAGCTCCTACGAGCAGTACTTC. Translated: CASRDRSSYEQYF.

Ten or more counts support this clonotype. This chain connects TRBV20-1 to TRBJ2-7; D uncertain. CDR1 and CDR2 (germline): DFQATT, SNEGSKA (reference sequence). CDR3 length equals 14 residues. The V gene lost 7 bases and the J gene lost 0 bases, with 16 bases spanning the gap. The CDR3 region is CSGRTVEPSYEQYF. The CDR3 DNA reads TGCAGTGGTAGGACGGTGGAGCCCTCCTACGAGCAGTACTTC.

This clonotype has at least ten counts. The CDR3 nucleotides read TGTGCCAGCAGCCCAGGGACAGGACTGAACACCGGGGAGCTGTTTTTT. It translates to CASSPGTGLNTGELFF. The chain is built from TRBV13 and TRBJ2-2, with TRBD1 matching 8 bases. The CDR3 is 16 residues long. Germline V gene data show CDR1 as PRHDT and CDR2 as FYEKMQ (reference sequence). V was pared by 5 bases and J by 1 base, with 6 bases of the junction left unmatched.

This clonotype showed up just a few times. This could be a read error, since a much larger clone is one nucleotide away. The CDR3 coding sequence is TGTGCCAGCAGCAGACAGGGTATTAGCACAGATACGCAGCATTTT. Encoded protein: CASSRQGISTDTQHF. This chain connects TRBV7-9 to TRBJ2-3; 7 positions match TRBD1. The end of the DNA fits TRBJ1-5 better, so the J call may be wrong. Germline CDR1 SEHNR, CDR2 FQNEAQ (reference sequence). This CDR3 is built from 15 residues.

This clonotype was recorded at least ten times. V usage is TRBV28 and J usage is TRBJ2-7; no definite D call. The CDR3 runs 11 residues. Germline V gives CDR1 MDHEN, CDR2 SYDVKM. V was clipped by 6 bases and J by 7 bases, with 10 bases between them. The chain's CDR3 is CASSPSGEQYF. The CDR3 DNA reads TGTGCCAGCAGCCCGAGTGGGGAGCAGTACTTC.

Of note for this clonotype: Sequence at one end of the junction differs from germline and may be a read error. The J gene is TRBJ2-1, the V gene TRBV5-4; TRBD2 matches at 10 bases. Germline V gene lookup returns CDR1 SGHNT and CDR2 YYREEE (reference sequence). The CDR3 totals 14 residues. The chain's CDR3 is CAGSASGRLDEQFF. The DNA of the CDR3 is TGTGCCGGCAGCGCTAGCGGGAGACTCGATGAGCAGTTCTTC.

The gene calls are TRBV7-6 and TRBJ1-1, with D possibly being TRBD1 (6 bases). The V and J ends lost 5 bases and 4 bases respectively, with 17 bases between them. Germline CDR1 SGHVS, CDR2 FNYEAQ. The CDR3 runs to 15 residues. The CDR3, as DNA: TGTGCCAGCAGCCCCCTGGGGGGCGGAGGCACTGAAGCTTTCTTT. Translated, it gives CASSPLGGGGTEAFF.

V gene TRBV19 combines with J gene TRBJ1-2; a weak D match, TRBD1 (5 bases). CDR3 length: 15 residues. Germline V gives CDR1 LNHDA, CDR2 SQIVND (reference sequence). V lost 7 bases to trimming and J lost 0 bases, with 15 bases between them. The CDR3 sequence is CASTWGGAANYGYTF. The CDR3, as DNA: TGTGCCAGTACCTGGGGCGGCGCCGCTAACTATGGCTACACCTTC.

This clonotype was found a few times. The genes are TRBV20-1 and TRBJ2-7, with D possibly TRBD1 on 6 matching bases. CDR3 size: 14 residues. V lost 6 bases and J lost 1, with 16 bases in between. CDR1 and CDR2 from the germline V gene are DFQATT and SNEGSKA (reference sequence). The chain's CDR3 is CSAPGHTLSYEQYF. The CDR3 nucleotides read TGCAGTGCCCCGGGACACACCCTGTCCTACGAGCAGTACTTC.

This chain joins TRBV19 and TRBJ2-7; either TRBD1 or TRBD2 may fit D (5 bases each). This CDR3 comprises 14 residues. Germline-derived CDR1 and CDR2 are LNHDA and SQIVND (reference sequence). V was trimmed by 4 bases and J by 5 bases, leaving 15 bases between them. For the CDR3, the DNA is TGTGCCAGTAGTAGGGGACGTGAGGTCGACGAGCAGTACTTC. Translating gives CASSRGREVDEQYF.

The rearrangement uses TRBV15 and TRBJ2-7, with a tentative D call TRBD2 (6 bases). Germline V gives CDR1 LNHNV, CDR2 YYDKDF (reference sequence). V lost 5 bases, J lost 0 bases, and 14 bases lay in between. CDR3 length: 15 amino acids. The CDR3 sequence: CATSGAGLLSYEQYF. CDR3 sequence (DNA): TGTGCCACCAGCGGGGCGGGACTTCTCTCCTACGAGCAGTACTTC. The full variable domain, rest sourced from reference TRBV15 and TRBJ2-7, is DAMVIQNPRYQVTQFGKPVTLSCSQTLNHNVMYWYQQKSSQAPKLLFHYYDKDFNNEADTPDNFQSRRPNTSFCFLDIRSPGLGDTAMYLCATSGAGLLSYEQYFGPGTRLTVT.

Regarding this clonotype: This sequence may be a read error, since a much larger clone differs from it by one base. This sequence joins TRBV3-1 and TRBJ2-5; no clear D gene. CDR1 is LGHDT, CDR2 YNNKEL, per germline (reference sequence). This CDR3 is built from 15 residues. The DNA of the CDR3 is TGTGCCAGCAGCCAAGGAGTTCTCCCGCAAGAGACCCAGTGCTTC. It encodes CASSQGVLPQETQCF.